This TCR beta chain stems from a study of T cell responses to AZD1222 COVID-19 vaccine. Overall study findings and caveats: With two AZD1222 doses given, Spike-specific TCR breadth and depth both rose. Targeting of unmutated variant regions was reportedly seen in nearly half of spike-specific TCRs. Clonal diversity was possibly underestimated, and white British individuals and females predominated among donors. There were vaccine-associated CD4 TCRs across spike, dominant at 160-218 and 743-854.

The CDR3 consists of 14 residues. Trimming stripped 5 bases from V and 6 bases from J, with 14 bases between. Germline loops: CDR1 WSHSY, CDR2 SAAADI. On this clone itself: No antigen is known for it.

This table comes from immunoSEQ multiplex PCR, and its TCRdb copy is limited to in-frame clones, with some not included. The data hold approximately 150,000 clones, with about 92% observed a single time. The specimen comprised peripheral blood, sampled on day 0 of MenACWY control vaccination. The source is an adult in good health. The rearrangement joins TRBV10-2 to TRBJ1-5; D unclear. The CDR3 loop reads CASSRSKYLQPQHF. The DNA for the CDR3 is TGCGCCAGCAGTCGATCTAAATATCTTCAGCCCCAGCATTTT.